The next 8 T cell receptor beta chains were all read from a single sample in a study of T cells in narcolepsy. The data were produced by immunoSEQ multiplex PCR, yet TCRdb's version contains in-frame clones alone and is incomplete. This table has around 35,000 clones, 90% appearing once. Sequenced input: CD45RA- memory CD4+ T cells from PBMCs. The source of these receptors is a human donor with narcolepsy.

The chain employs TRBV4-3 and TRBJ2-7; 7 bases line up with TRBD1. The trim removed 0 bases at V and 10 bases at J, leaving 9 bases unmatched. This CDR3 has 14 amino acids. Germline V gene sequence: CDR1 LGHNA, CDR2 YSLEER. The CDR3 sequence: CASSQETTGFVQYF. In DNA, the CDR3 is TGCGCCAGCAGCCAAGAGACGACAGGGTTTGTACAGTACTTC.

The rearrangement uses TRBV28 and TRBJ2-3; 10 nucleotides align to TRBD1. J was trimmed by 5 bases and V by 8 bases; bases with no gene match: 7. The germline V gene has CDR1 MDHEN and CDR2 SYDVKM. The CDR3 sequence is 14 residues long. The CDR3 loop reads CASETGGGEDTQYF. The CDR3 DNA follows: TGTGCCAGCGAGACAGGGGGCGGTGAAGATACGCAGTATTTT. Full variable domain (rest looked up from reference TRBV28 and TRBJ2-3): DVKVTQSSRYLVKRTGEKVFLECVQDMDHENMFWYRQDPGLGLRLIYFSYDVKMKEKGDIPEGYSVSREKKERFSLILESASTNQTSMYLCASETGGGEDTQYFGPGTRLTVL.

This sequence joins TRBV7-2 and TRBJ2-7; D might be TRBD2 (5 bases). Germline CDR1 and CDR2: SGHTA and FQGNSA. V was trimmed by 1 base and J by 5 bases, leaving 9 bases between them. The CDR3 extends over 13 amino acids. The CDR3 spells CASSLVLVDEQYF. The CDR3 DNA reads TGTGCCAGCAGCTTAGTACTAGTAGACGAGCAGTACTTC.

This clone occurred once. The chain is built from TRBV4-1 and TRBJ2-1, with 15 bases matching TRBD2. The germline V gene encodes CDR1 MGHRA and CDR2 YSYEKL. Trimming at V came to 3 bases and at J to 0 bases, leaving 9 bases not matched to a gene. The CDR3 totals 20 residues. CDR3 in DNA: TGCGCCAGCAGCCATTTGGGACTAGCGGGGGGAACGAGCTCCTACAATGAGCAGTTCTTC. Translation gives CASSHLGLAGGTSSYNEQFF.

V usage is TRBV9 and J usage is TRBJ2-5, with TRBD1 matching 7 bases. The DNA end is a closer match to TRBJ2-7, so the J assignment may be wrong. Germline lookup yields CDR1 SGDLS and CDR2 YYNGEE. This CDR3 is 15 amino acids long. CDR3: CASSVDGQASYEQYF. CDR3 DNA sequence: TGTGCCAGCAGCGTAGATGGACAGGCGTCCTACGAGCAGTACTTC.

The V gene is TRBV7-2, the J gene TRBJ1-1; 9 nucleotides line up with TRBD1. Germline V lookup: CDR1 SGHTA, CDR2 FQGNSA. The CDR3 runs 17 residues. Losses at the gene ends were 2 bases for V and 1 base for J; bases not matched to a gene: 8. The CDR3 loop reads CASSLRGTGLGNTEAFF. CDR3 nucleotide sequence: TGTGCCAGCAGCTTAAGGGGGACAGGGTTAGGGAACACTGAAGCTTTCTTT.

This rearrangement joins TRBV11-2 to TRBJ2-7, with 9 positions matching TRBD2. The germline CDR1 and CDR2 sequences are SGHAT and FQNNGV. V shed 3 bases, J shed 3 bases, and the junction held 9 bases outside the gene matches. There are 16 residues in the CDR3. CDR3 loop: CASSFVGAGGHYEQYF. The DNA of the CDR3 is TGTGCCAGCAGCTTCGTGGGGGCGGGGGGGCACTACGAGCAGTACTTC. Variable domain in full (rest from reference TRBV11-2 and TRBJ2-7): EAGVAQSPRYKIIEKRQSVAFWCNPISGHATLYWYQQILGQGPKLLIQFQNNGVVDDSQLPKDRFSAERLKGVDSTLKIQPAKLEDSAVYLCASSFVGAGGHYEQYFGPGTRLTVT.

To note about this clone: In the same sample, other DNA sequences code for this CDR3. The chain uses TRBV7-9 and TRBJ1-4, with a possible D match to TRBD1 (6 bases). CDR1 SEHNR and CDR2 FQNEAQ come from the germline V gene (reference sequence). V lost 5 bases and J lost 6, with 16 bases in between. The CDR3 covers 15 residues. The CDR3 DNA sequence: TGTGCCAGCAGCCCTGGACAGACCTCTTATGAAAAACTGTTTTTT. Amino acid sequence: CASSPGQTSYEKLFF. Full variable domain (missing parts from reference TRBV7-9 and TRBJ1-4): DTGVSQNPRHKITKRGQNVTFRCDPISEHNRLYWYRQTLGQGPEFLTYFQNEAQLEKSRLLSDRFSAERPKGSFSTLEIQRTEQGDSAMYLCASSPGQTSYEKLFFGSGTQLSVL.